This T cell receptor (beta chain) originates from a study of T cells in Graves' hyperthyroidism and ophthalmopathy. Study results and caveats: Peripheral blood also featured most of the thyroid clonotypes expanded above 0.001.

This CDR3 has 14 residues. Trimming left V 3 bases short and J 6 bases short, with 15 bases between. Germline-derived CDR1 and CDR2 are DFQATT and SNEGSKA (reference sequence). This clonotype has a count of ten or more. Its antigen is as yet unknown. Diagnosis of hyperthyroidism was new in patients aged 18 to 65, and its duration was under 2 months. Exclusion of patients followed from uncontrolled infection, other autoimmune disease, pregnancy or lactation. Together with thyroid ultrasound, orbital computed tomography, serum thyroxine and TRAb, clinical symptoms were used for diagnoses. RNA transcripts were the template for amplifying TCR beta CDR3 regions. HTBI primers drove first-round RT-PCR of the TCR CDR3. TCRdb reprocessed the multiplex PCR reads via MiXCR and lists one record per CDR3 protein. Found here are hundreds of thousands of distinct CDR3 sequences, approximately 13% of them singletons; the top ten hold 9.2%.

V and J are TRBV20-1 and TRBJ1-5; TRBD1 is a possible D gene (5 bases). Sequenced: blood. This TCR was recovered from a woman aged 18-29 years with Graves' hyperthyroidism. Written as DNA, the CDR3 is TGCAGTGCTAGCCCCCGGGGACCCACTCAGCCCCAGCATTTT. It yields the protein CSASPRGPTQPQHF.